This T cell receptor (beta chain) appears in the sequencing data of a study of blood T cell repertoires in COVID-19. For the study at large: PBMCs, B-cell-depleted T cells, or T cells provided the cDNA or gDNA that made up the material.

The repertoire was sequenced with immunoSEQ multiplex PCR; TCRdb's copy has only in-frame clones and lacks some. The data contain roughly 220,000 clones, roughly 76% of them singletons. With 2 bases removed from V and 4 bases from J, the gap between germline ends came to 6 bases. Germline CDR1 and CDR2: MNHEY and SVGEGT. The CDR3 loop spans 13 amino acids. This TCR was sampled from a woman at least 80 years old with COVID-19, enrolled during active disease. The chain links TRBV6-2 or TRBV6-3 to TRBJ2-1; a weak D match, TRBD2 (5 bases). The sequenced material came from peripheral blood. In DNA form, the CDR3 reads TGTGCCAGCAGTTACCGGGGTTACAATGAGCAGTTCTTC. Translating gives CASSYRGYNEQFF.